Listed here is a single T cell receptor beta chain. Its antigen is unknown. Libraries were prepared by immunoSEQ multiplex PCR; TCRdb keeps only in-frame clonotypes and omits some of them. Here the sample spans nearly 85,000 clones, approximately 95% being singletons. Germline V gene sequence: CDR1 SNHLY, CDR2 FYNNEI. This CDR3 spans 13 amino acids. V lost 10 bases to trimming and J lost 1 base, with 13 bases between them. The record originates from a study of siplizumab effects on memory and regulatory T cells. Study-wide findings and caveats: Roughly 75-95% of proliferating CD4+ or CD8+ clones lacked an assignable naive or memory phenotype.

V is TRBV2 and J is TRBJ2-5; the D is unclear. The source material was CD8+ T cells sorted from blood. The receptor's source is a human donor in good health. The CDR3 DNA sequence: TGTGCCACCCCCGGGTCGGCCCAAGAGACCCAGTACTTC. Protein: CATPGSAQETQYF.